The 31 T cell receptor beta chains reported below all come from one sample, sequenced in a study of blood T cells in healthy people across ages. It was with a sample-barcoded 5' primer and a J-beta primer mix that a second PCR of about 7 to 12 cycles was run. TCRdb itself ran the 5' RACE reads through MiXCR, one entry per CDR3 protein. The table includes about 780,000 distinct CDR3 sequences, about 42% detected once. Sequenced input: blood. The receptor source for this set is an elderly man in good health.

The V gene is TRBV29-1, the J gene TRBJ2-1; TRBD2 matches at 9 bases. This CDR3 is built from 17 residues. The germline CDR1 and CDR2 sequences are SQVTM and ANQGSEA. Trimming removed 0 bases from V and 8 bases from J; junction bases left unmatched: 14. CDR3 in DNA: TGCAGCGTTGAAGAGCCCACCGCTGGCGGGGGGGATTATGAGCAGTTCTTC. Translation: CSVEEPTAGGGDYEQFF.

The chain couples TRBV5-4 to TRBJ2-7; TRBD1 matches 8 bases. The CDR3 extends over 16 amino acids. V lost 4 bases, J lost 7 bases, and 16 bases stayed unmatched. The V gene's germline CDR1 is SGHNT and CDR2 YYREEE (reference sequence). CDR3 residues: CASSTGQDKIRNEQYF. CDR3 DNA sequence: TGTGCCAGCAGCACGGGACAGGACAAAATCCGCAATGAGCAGTACTTC. Variable domain in full (rest from reference TRBV5-4 and TRBJ2-7): ETGVTQSPTHLIKTRGQQVTLRCSSQSGHNTVSWYQQALGQGPQFIFQYYREEENGRGNFPPRFSGLQFPNYSSELNVNALELDDSALYLCASSTGQDKIRNEQYFGPGTRLTVT.

The gene calls are TRBV6-2 or TRBV6-3 and TRBJ2-1; tentatively, D is TRBD1 (5 bases). Trimming left V 9 bases short and J 9 bases short, with 15 bases between. Germline V gene sequence: CDR1 MNHEY, CDR2 SVGEGT. CDR3 length: 12 amino acids. The CDR3 region is CASNRLTGEQFF. DNA for the CDR3: TGTGCCAGTAACAGGTTAACGGGTGAGCAGTTCTTC.

This chain joins TRBV7-3 and TRBJ2-2; D unresolved. The CDR3 extends over 13 amino acids. Trimming stripped 6 bases from V and 4 bases from J, with 9 bases between. Per the germline V gene, CDR1 is SGHTA and CDR2 is FQGTGA. Here the CDR3 DNA reads TGTGCCAGCAGTCATGGGCGCACCGGGGAGCTGTTTTTT. It specifies CASSHGRTGELFF. The full variable domain, with the rest looked up from reference TRBV7-3 and TRBJ2-2, is GAGVSQTPSNKVTEKGKYVELRCDPISGHTALYWYRQSLGQGPEFLIYFQGTGAADDSGLPNDRFFAVRPEGSVSTLKIQRTERGDSAVYLCASSHGRTGELFFGEGSRLTVL.

This clonotype was counted a few times. The chain employs TRBV7-9 and TRBJ1-2; 9 nucleotides match TRBD1. CDR1 and CDR2 from the germline V gene are SEHNR and FQNEAQ (reference sequence). The CDR3 spans 17 residues. The V segment lost 5 bases and the J segment 4 bases; nucleotides outside the gene matches: 14. The CDR3 sequence: CASSEVIALTGGYGYTF. Written as DNA, the CDR3 is TGTGCCAGCAGCGAAGTAATTGCCCTGACAGGGGGCTATGGCTACACCTTC.

There are a few counts of this clonotype. The chain combines TRBV6-2 or TRBV6-3 with TRBJ2-5; perhaps TRBD2 as D (6 bases). Gene TRBJ2-7 matches the end of the DNA better, so the J call may be wrong. The length of the CDR3 is 14 residues. The germline V gene has CDR1 MNHEY and CDR2 SVGEGT. In DNA form, the CDR3 reads TGTGCCAGCAGTCGTGGACTAAACCCAAACGAGCAGTACTTC. Translating gives CASSRGLNPNEQYF.

This clonotype occurred a few times. The chain employs TRBV29-1 and TRBJ2-2; TRBD2 matches 7 bases. The CDR3 extends over 14 amino acids. The J segment lost 1 base and the V segment lost 3 bases, leaving 2 bases of the junction unmatched. Germline-derived CDR1 and CDR2 are SQVTM and ANQGSEA. CDR3 bases: TGCAGCGTTGAGGAGCGGGGGAACACCGGGGAGCTGTTTTTT. Translation gives CSVEERGNTGELFF.

The chain combines TRBV29-1 with TRBJ1-1; D is uncertain. Trimming shortened V by 4 bases and J by 0 bases, and 9 bases separated the two germline ends. The CDR3 length is 13 residues. CDR1 is SQVTM, CDR2 ANQGSEA, per germline. This CDR3 reads CSVAQSVNTEAFF. CDR3 DNA sequence: TGCAGCGTTGCCCAATCGGTGAACACTGAAGCTTTCTTT.

The chain couples TRBV7-2 to TRBJ2-2, with D possibly matching TRBD2 (5 bases). Trimming pared 5 bases from V and 7 bases from J, leaving 14 bases between. Germline lookup yields CDR1 SGHTA and CDR2 FQGNSA. The CDR3 is made up of 14 amino acids. CDR3 in amino acids: CASSLASGGGELFF. CDR3 nucleotide sequence: TGTGCCAGCAGCCTCGCCAGCGGAGGCGGGGAGCTGTTTTTT.

V gene TRBV30 combines with J gene TRBJ1-4, with unresolved D. Germline V lookup: CDR1 GTSNPN, CDR2 SVGIG (reference sequence). The CDR3 consists of 14 residues. The V gene lost 5 bases and the J gene lost 0 bases, with 10 bases spanning the gap. The CDR3 nucleotides read TGTGCCTGGTCCCTTAAGTCAACTAATGAAAAACTGTTTTTT. This gives the protein CAWSLKSTNEKLFF.

This clonotype occurred a few times. This chain's CDR3 is CSVVWLAGETQYF. In DNA, the CDR3 is TGCAGCGTTGTATGGTTAGCGGGAGAGACCCAGTACTTC. V usage is TRBV29-1 and J usage is TRBJ2-5; TRBD2 agrees at 7 bases. Germline loops: CDR1 SQVTM, CDR2 ANQGSEA. Trimming took 4 bases from V and 4 from J; bases not matched to a gene: 6. This CDR3 has 13 residues.

The CDR3, as DNA: TGTGCCAGCAGTCACTCCACAGGTTCCTACGAGCAGTACTTC. It encodes CASSHSTGSYEQYF. J is TRBJ2-7 and V is TRBV27; D may be TRBD1 (5 bases). The ends were cut back, 5 bases at V and 1 base at J, with 12 bases in the middle. Germline V gives CDR1 MNHEY, CDR2 SMNVEV (reference sequence). This CDR3 has 14 amino acids.

This clonotype was found a few times. The rearrangement uses TRBV12-3 or TRBV12-4 and TRBJ2-4; TRBD2 agrees at 8 bases. The DNA end lines up better with TRBJ2-7; the J call may be wrong. The CDR3 loop spans 16 amino acids. The CDR3 coding sequence is TGTGCCAGCAGTACCACCCCCGGGACTAGAAGAAGCGAGCAGTACTTC. Protein sequence: CASSTTPGTRRSEQYF.

Concerning this clonotype: Germline and junction disagree at one end, which may indicate a read error. The chain carries TRBV6-5 and TRBJ1-6; 9 bases fit TRBD1. The CDR3 is made up of 14 amino acids. Germline CDR1 is MNHEY and CDR2 is SVGAGI. The CDR3 coding sequence is TGTGCCAGCAGTAGCGGGACAGGGCTCTCACCCCCCCACTTT. Translating it yields CASSSGTGLSPPHF.

The chain links TRBV7-2 to TRBJ2-5, with D tentatively TRBD2 (5 bases). Trimming took 2 bases from V and 1 from J, leaving 20 bases between them. CDR1 and CDR2 from the germline V gene are SGHTA and FQGNSA. There are 18 residues in the CDR3. The CDR3 DNA sequence: TGTGCCAGCAGCTTATCCCCCATGGTAGCGTCACTCCAAGAGACCCAGTACTTC. It yields the protein CASSLSPMVASLQETQYF.

The chain has TRBV20-1 and TRBJ2-1; 11 bases agree with TRBD2. The length of the CDR3 is 14 residues. V dropped 5 bases and J dropped 7; count of bases not matched to a gene: 7. The V gene's germline CDR1 is DFQATT and CDR2 SNEGSKA (reference sequence). CDR3 loop: CSADTSGSLNEQFF. In DNA form, the CDR3 reads TGCAGTGCTGATACTAGCGGGAGTTTAAATGAGCAGTTCTTC.

This rearrangement joins TRBV6-2 or TRBV6-3 to TRBJ1-1, with D uncertain. Trimming cost V 2 bases and J 1 base, with 8 bases left between them. CDR1 MNHEY and CDR2 SVGEGT come from the germline V gene. This CDR3 is 14 amino acids long. CDR3 residues: CASSYTRSNTEAFF. In nucleotides, the CDR3 is TGTGCCAGCAGTTACACCCGTTCGAACACTGAAGCTTTCTTT.

In its sample, this clonotype was seen many times. This sequence joins TRBV7-2 and TRBJ2-1; possibly TRBD1 for D (5 bases). V was clipped by 3 bases and J by 0 bases, with 9 bases between them. There are 15 residues in the CDR3. The germline V gene encodes CDR1 SGHTA and CDR2 FQGNSA. The DNA of the CDR3 is TGTGCCAGCAGCTTCGGACAAACCTCCTACAATGAGCAGTTCTTC. It encodes CASSFGQTSYNEQFF.

This clonotype was seen a single time. The V call is TRBV29-1, the J call TRBJ2-5; 8 positions agree with TRBD1. Germline V gene data show CDR1 as SQVTM and CDR2 as ANQGSEA. The CDR3 length is 15 residues. Trimming took 7 bases from V and 11 from J; bases not matched to a gene: 21. The CDR3 reads CSASDRDGPCNEQYF. CDR3 coding DNA: TGCAGCGCGTCGGACAGGGACGGTCCTTGCAATGAGCAGTACTTC.

This clonotype was recorded a few times. This rearrangement joins TRBV6-6 to TRBJ2-1, with 7 bases aligning to TRBD2. The CDR3 has 15 amino acids. Germline V gene lookup returns CDR1 MNHNY and CDR2 SVGAGI (reference sequence). V was clipped by 6 bases and J by 2 bases; unmatched bases: 7. CDR3 nucleotides: TGTGCCAGCAGCCAATCTAGCGGTCCCTACAATGAGCAGTTCTTC. It yields the protein CASSQSSGPYNEQFF.

This chain joins TRBV29-1 and TRBJ2-5; maybe TRBD2 (5 bases). The V gene's germline CDR1 is SQVTM and CDR2 ANQGSEA. The V end was cut by 8 bases, the J end by 2 bases, with 9 bases between. The CDR3 has 11 amino acids. As DNA, the CDR3 is TGCAGCAGCACGGGGCAAGAGACCCAGTACTTC. Translation gives CSSTGQETQYF.

The chain joins TRBV6-6 to TRBJ2-3, with 7 bases matching TRBD2. V was clipped by 8 bases and J by 2 bases; unmatched bases: 10. The CDR3 length is 15 residues. Per germline, CDR1 MNHNY and CDR2 SVGAGI (reference sequence). CDR3 loop: CASGRIAGNTDTQYF. DNA for the CDR3: TGTGCCAGCGGACGGATAGCGGGTAACACAGATACGCAGTATTTT.

The chain employs TRBV11-2 and TRBJ2-5; 8 nucleotides line up with TRBD1. J lost 2 bases, V lost 2 bases, and 7 bases had no gene match. The CDR3 contains 16 residues. Germline CDR1 reads SGHAT; CDR2 reads FQNNGV. Here the CDR3 DNA reads TGTGCCAGCAGCTTACACGGACAGGGACCTCAAGAGACCCAGTACTTC. Its translation: CASSLHGQGPQETQYF.

V and J are TRBV6-5 and TRBJ2-3; D ambiguous. V was pared by 6 bases and J by 1 base, with 14 bases between. The CDR3 sequence is 15 residues long. Per the germline V gene, CDR1 is MNHEY and CDR2 is SVGAGI. CDR3 residues: CASRPASRRTDTQYF. In DNA, the CDR3 is TGTGCCAGCAGACCAGCGTCGAGACGCACAGATACGCAGTATTTT.

The rearrangement joins TRBV20-1 to TRBJ2-7; 7 nucleotides line up with TRBD1. Trimming at V came to 4 bases and at J to 2 bases, leaving 11 bases not matched to a gene. The length of the CDR3 is 15 residues. In germline, CDR1 is DFQATT, CDR2 SNEGSKA (reference sequence). DNA of the CDR3: TGCAGTGCTACCCTCCGACAGGGTGGCACCTACGAGCAGTACTTC. This gives the protein CSATLRQGGTYEQYF.

The chain carries TRBV20-1 and TRBJ2-3; D call uncertain. This CDR3 is built from 14 residues. CDR1 and CDR2 (germline): DFQATT, SNEGSKA (reference sequence). V lost 2 bases to trimming and J lost 0 bases, with 9 bases between them. The CDR3 loop is CSARLTTSTDTQYF. In DNA form, the CDR3 reads TGCAGTGCTAGACTTACCACTAGCACAGATACGCAGTATTTT.

This chain connects TRBV7-9 to TRBJ1-1; D is undetermined. The CDR3 runs to 12 residues. V was pared by 1 base and J by 6 bases, with 6 bases between. Looked up from germline, CDR1 is SEHNR and CDR2 is FQNEAQ (reference sequence). Written as DNA, the CDR3 is TGTGCCAGCAGCTTAGGTCTCTCTGAAGCTTTCTTT. This sequence encodes CASSLGLSEAFF.

The CDR3 DNA follows: TGCAGCGTGGCCCACGGGACATCACGGAATTCACCCCTCCACTTT. As protein: CSVAHGTSRNSPLHF. The chain links TRBV29-1 to TRBJ1-6; D perhaps matches TRBD1 (6 bases). Trimming stripped 6 bases from V and 7 bases from J, with 19 bases between. This CDR3 has 15 residues. Germline CDR1 is SQVTM and CDR2 is ANQGSEA.

The chain uses TRBV5-1 and TRBJ2-7; TRBD2 agrees at 13 bases. V dropped 4 bases and J dropped 4; count of bases not matched to a gene: 8. Per the germline V gene, CDR1 is SGHRS and CDR2 is YFSETQ. The CDR3 sequence is 16 residues long. The DNA for the CDR3 is TGCGCCAGCAGCCACGGACTAGCGGGAGAGAGGTACGAGCAGTACTTC. It is translated as CASSHGLAGERYEQYF.

There are a few counts of this clonotype. This sequence joins TRBV28 and TRBJ1-5, with 8 bases fitting TRBD1. The CDR3 is 14 amino acids. V lost 3 bases to trimming and J lost 10 bases; unmatched junction nucleotides: 8. CDR1 and CDR2 from the germline V gene are MDHEN and SYDVKM. The CDR3 here is CASSFNRDRQPQHF. The DNA of the CDR3 is TGTGCCAGCAGTTTCAACCGGGACAGGCAACCCCAGCATTTT. The entire variable domain, with the rest obtained from reference TRBV28 and TRBJ1-5, is as follows: DVKVTQSSRYLVKRTGEKVFLECVQDMDHENMFWYRQDPGLGLRLIYFSYDVKMKEKGDIPEGYSVSREKKERFSLILESASTNQTSMYLCASSFNRDRQPQHFGDGTRLSIL.

This clonotype was recorded only once. This chain uses TRBV12-3 or TRBV12-4 with TRBJ2-1; tentative D call: TRBD2 (5 bases). The CDR3 contains 15 residues. The V end was cut by 6 bases, the J end by 0 bases, with 12 bases between. The CDR3 sequence is CASSSERISYNEQFF. CDR3 nucleotides: TGTGCCAGCAGCTCTGAGCGGATCTCCTACAATGAGCAGTTCTTC.